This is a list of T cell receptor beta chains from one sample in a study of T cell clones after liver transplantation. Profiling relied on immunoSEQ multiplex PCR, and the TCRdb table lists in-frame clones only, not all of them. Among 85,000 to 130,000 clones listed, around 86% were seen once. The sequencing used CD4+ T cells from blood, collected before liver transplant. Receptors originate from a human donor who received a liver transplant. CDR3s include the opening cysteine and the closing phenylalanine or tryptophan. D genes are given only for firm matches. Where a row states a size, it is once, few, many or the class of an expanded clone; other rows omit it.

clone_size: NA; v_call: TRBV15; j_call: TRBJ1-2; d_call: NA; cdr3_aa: CATSRERVVFYGYTF; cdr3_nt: TGTGCCACCAGCAGAGAGCGGGTGGTATTCTATGGCTACACCTTC
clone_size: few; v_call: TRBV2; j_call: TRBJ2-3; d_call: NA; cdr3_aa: CASGGQRADTQYF; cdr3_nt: TGTGCCAGCGGGGGACAGCGGGCAGATACGCAGTATTTT
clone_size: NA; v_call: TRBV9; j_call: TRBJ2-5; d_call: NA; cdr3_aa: CASSGPSGSQETQYF; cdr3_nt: TGTGCCAGCAGTGGGCCCAGCGGGTCTCAAGAGACCCAGTACTTC
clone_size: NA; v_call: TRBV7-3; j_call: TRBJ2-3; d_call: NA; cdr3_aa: CASSPSPGPTDTQYF; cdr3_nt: TGTGCCAGCAGCCCGAGTCCGGGACCCACAGATACGCAGTATTTT
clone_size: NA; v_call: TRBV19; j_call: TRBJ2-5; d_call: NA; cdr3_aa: CASRNTGFVYF; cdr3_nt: TGTGCCAGTAGAAATACCGGATTCGTGTACTTC
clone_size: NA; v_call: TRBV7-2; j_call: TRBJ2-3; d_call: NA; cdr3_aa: CASSLGWGASTDTQYF; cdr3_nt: TGTGCCAGCAGCTTAGGTTGGGGTGCTAGCACAGATACGCAGTATTTT
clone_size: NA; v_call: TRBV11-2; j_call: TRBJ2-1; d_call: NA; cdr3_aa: CASSFGGPIYNEQFF; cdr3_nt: TGTGCCAGCAGCTTCGGGGGGCCTATCTACAATGAGCAGTTCTTC
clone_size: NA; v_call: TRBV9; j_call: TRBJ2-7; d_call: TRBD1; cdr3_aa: CASSVGQDSSYEQYF; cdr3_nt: TGTGCCAGCAGCGTCGGACAGGACAGCTCCTACGAGCAGTACTTC
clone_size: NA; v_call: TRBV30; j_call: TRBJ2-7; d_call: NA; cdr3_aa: CAWSVLERYEQYF; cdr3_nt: TGTGCCTGGAGTGTACTAGAACGGTACGAGCAGTACTTC
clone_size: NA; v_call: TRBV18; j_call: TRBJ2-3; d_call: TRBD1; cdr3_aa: CASSRGQGGTDTQYF; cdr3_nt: TGTGCCAGCTCAAGAGGACAGGGAGGCACAGATACGCAGTATTTT
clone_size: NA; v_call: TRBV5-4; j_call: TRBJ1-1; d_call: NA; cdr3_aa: CASSFHSSTEAFF; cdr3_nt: TGTGCCAGCAGCTTCCACAGTTCCACTGAAGCTTTCTTT
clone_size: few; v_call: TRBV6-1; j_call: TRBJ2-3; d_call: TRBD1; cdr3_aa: CASSRDSRTDTQYF; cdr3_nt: TGTGCCAGCAGTCGGGACAGCCGCACAGATACGCAGTATTTT
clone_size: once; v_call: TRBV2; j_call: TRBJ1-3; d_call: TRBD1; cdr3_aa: CASSKTGFGNTIYF; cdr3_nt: TGTGCCAGCAGTAAGACAGGGTTCGGAAACACCATATATTTT
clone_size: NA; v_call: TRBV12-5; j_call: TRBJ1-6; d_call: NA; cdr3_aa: CASGFERGGNSPLHF; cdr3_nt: TGTGCTAGTGGTTTTGAGCGGGGCGGGAATTCACCCCTCCACTTT
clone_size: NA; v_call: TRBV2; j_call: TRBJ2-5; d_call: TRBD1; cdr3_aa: CASSEGQGAVLGTQYF; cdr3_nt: TGTGCCAGCAGTGAGGGACAGGGGGCCGTATTAGGGACCCAGTACTTC
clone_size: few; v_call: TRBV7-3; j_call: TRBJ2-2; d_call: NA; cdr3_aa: CASSESANTGELFF; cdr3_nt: TGTGCCAGCAGCGAGAGCGCCAACACCGGGGAGCTGTTTTTT
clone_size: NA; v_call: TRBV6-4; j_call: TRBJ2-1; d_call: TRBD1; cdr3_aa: CASSDPRRSGGWDEQFF; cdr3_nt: TGTGCCAGCAGTGACCCGCGGAGGTCAGGGGGCTGGGATGAGCAGTTCTTC
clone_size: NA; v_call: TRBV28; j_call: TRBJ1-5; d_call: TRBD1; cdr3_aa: CASSSFDRGGQPQHF; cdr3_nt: TGTGCCAGCAGTTCCTTCGACAGGGGAGGTCAGCCCCAGCATTTT
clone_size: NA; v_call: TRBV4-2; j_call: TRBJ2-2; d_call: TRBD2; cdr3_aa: CASSQKGLAGPSNTGELFF; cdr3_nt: TGTGCCAGCAGCCAAAAGGGTCTAGCGGGACCTTCGAACACCGGGGAGCTGTTTTTT
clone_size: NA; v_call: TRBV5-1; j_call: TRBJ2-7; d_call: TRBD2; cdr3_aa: CASSLVPRTRDITYEQYF; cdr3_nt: TGCGCCAGCAGCTTGGTTCCCCGGACTAGAGATATTACCTACGAGCAGTACTTC
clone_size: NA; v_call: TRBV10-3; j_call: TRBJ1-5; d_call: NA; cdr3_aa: CAISLQGDQPQHF; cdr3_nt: TGTGCCATCAGTCTACAGGGAGATCAGCCCCAGCATTTT
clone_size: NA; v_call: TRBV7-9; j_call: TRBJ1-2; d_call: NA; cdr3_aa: CASRSHGSGEGYTF; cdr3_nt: TGTGCCAGCCGATCTCATGGGTCAGGGGAGGGCTACACCTTC
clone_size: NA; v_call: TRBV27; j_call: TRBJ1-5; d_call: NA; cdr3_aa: CASREGVLQPQHF; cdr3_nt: TGTGCCAGCCGAGAAGGGGTTCTTCAGCCCCAGCATTTT
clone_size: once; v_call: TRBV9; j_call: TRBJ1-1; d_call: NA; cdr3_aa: CASSVASGGMNTEAFF; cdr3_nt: TGTGCCAGCAGCGTAGCGTCGGGGGGGATGAACACTGAAGCTTTCTTT
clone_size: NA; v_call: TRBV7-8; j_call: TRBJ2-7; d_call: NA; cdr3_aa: CASTGGSGVYYEQYF; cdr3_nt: TGTGCCAGCACCGGTGGGTCAGGGGTTTACTACGAGCAGTACTTC
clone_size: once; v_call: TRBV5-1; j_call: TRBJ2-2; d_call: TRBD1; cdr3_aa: CASSFKGADTGELFF; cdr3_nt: TGCGCCAGCAGCTTCAAGGGGGCGGACACCGGGGAGCTGTTTTTT
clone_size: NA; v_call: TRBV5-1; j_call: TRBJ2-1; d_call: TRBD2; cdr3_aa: CASSSLPREGPSGRYNEQFF; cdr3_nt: TGCGCCAGCAGTTCGCTTCCCCGGGAGGGCCCCTCAGGTCGCTACAATGAGCAGTTCTTC
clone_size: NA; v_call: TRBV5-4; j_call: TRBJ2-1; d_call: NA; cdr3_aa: CASSLGQDYNEQFF; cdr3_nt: TGTGCCAGCAGCTTGGGACAGGACTACAATGAGCAGTTCTTC
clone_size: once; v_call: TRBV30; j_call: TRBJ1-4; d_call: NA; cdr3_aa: CAWKVREKQKLFF; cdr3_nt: TGTGCCTGGAAGGTACGGGAAAAACAAAAACTGTTTTTT
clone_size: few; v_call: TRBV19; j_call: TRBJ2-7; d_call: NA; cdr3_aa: CASSDAGTGGYEQYF; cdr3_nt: TGTGCCAGTAGTGACGCGGGGACTGGTGGATATGAGCAGTACTTC
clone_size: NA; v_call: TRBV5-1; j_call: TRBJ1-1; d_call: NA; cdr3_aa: CASSLVGGAGTEAFF; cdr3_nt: TGCGCCAGCAGCTTGGTTGGGGGCGCGGGTACTGAAGCTTTCTTT
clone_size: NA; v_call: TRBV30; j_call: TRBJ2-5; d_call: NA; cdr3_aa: CAWTRGLTETQYF; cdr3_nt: TGTGCCTGGACCCGGGGGCTGACCGAGACCCAGTACTTC
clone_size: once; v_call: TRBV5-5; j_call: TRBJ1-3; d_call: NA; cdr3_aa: CASSLEPLGNTIYF; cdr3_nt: TGTGCCAGCAGCTTGGAGCCCTTAGGAAACACCATATATTTT
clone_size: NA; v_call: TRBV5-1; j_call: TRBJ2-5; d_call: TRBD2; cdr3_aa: CASSLERLAGAQETQYF; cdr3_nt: TGCGCCAGCAGCTTGGAACGCCTAGCGGGGGCCCAAGAGACCCAGTACTTC
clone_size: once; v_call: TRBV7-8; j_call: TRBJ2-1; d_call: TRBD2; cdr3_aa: CASRWTSGQYNEQFF; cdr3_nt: TGTGCCAGCAGGTGGACTAGCGGACAATACAATGAGCAGTTCTTC
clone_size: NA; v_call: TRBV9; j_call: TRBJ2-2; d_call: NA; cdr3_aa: CASSVGTYTGELFF; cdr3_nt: TGTGCCAGCAGCGTAGGTACTTACACCGGGGAGCTGTTTTTT
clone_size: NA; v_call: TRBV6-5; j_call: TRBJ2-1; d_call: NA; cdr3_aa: CASSFLRTTAKNEQFF; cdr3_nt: TGTGCCAGCAGTTTCCTAAGGACCACTGCTAAGAATGAGCAGTTCTTC
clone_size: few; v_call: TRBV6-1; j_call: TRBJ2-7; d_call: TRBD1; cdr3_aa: CASSVGQGASEQYF; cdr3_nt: TGTGCCAGCAGTGTGGGACAGGGGGCCTCCGAGCAGTACTTC
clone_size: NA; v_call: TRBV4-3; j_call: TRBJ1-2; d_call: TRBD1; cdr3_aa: CASSQEMATGWINYGYTF; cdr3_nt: TGCGCCAGCAGCCAAGAAATGGCGACAGGGTGGATTAACTATGGCTACACCTTC
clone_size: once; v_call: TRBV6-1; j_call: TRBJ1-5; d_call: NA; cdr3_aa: CASRWGSNQPQHF; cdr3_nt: TGTGCCAGCCGGTGGGGAAGCAATCAGCCCCAGCATTTT
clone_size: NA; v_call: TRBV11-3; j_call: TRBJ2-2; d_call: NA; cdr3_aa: CASSLGDTGELFF; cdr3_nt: TGTGCCAGCAGCTTAGGGGACACCGGGGAGCTGTTTTTT
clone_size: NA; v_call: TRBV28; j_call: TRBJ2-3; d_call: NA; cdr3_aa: CASFSRRTDTQYF; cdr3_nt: TGTGCCAGCTTCTCAAGGAGGACAGATACGCAGTATTTT
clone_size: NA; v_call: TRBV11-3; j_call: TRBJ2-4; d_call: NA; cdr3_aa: CASSSAIQYF; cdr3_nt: TGTGCCAGCAGCTCCGCCATTCAGTACTTC
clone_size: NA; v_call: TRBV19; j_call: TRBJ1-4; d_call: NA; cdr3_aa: CASSTSGYNEKLFF; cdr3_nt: TGTGCCAGTAGTACCTCAGGATATAATGAAAAACTGTTTTTT
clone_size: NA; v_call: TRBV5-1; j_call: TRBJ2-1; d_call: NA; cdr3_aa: CASSAYPGAAYNEQFF; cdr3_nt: TGCGCCAGCAGCGCCTACCCCGGGGCAGCCTACAATGAGCAGTTCTTC
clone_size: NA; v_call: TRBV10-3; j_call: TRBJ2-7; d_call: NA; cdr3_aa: CAISRDYEQYF; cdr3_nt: TGTGCCATTTCTAGGGACTACGAGCAGTACTTC